These 11 T cell receptor beta chains share one sample of origin, sequenced in a study of CD8+ T cells in alopecia areata. Treatment noted: oral pan-JAK inhibitor, 5-10 mg twice daily. It was cDNA, reverse transcribed from extracted RNA, that served as the sequencing template. TCRdb's copy holds only in-frame clones and misses some; the assay was immunoSEQ multiplex PCR. This sample carries 200,000 to 250,000 clones, around 66% of them seen once, and the ten largest clones take 4% to 4.5%. Sequenced material: CD4+ T cells sorted from blood, taken at week 4, from a patient treated with tofacitinib. The receptors come from a human donor with alopecia areata.

This clone was observed a handful of times. The rearrangement joins TRBV4-1 to TRBJ1-5, with D possibly being TRBD1 (5 bases). Trimming shortened V by 1 base and J by 6 bases, and 28 bases separated the two germline ends. The CDR3 is 20 amino acids. CDR1 and CDR2 from the germline V gene are MGHRA and YSYEKL. The CDR3 loop is CASSQVMVLRGRYVSQPQHF. The CDR3 DNA reads TGCGCCAGCAGCCAAGTAATGGTGTTGCGGGGCAGGTATGTTTCTCAGCCCCAGCATTTT.

The sample holds many counts of this clone. The V and J genes are TRBV29-1 and TRBJ1-2; the D gene is possibly TRBD1 (5 bases). The germline V and J ends were trimmed by 0 bases and 6 bases, with 14 bases remaining between them. The germline V gene has CDR1 SQVTM and CDR2 ANQGSEA. This CDR3 has 14 amino acids. The CDR3 is CSVEELGPGNGYTF. The CDR3 DNA is TGCAGCGTTGAAGAATTGGGACCCGGGAATGGCTACACCTTC.

This chain uses TRBV27 with TRBJ2-7, with D hard to call. The germline V and J ends were trimmed by 3 bases and 7 bases, with 16 bases remaining between them. The CDR3 has 14 residues. CDR1 and CDR2 (germline): MNHEY, SMNVEV (reference sequence). In nucleotides, the CDR3 is TGTGCCAGCAGTTTCCGGGTCCGATCCAGGGAGCAGTACTTC. It specifies CASSFRVRSREQYF.

This rearrangement joins TRBV30 to TRBJ1-2; TRBD1 matches 8 bases. The CDR3 contains 14 residues. The germline V gene encodes CDR1 GTSNPN and CDR2 SVGIG (reference sequence). J was trimmed by 5 bases and V by 2 bases; bases with no gene match: 7. CDR3 sequence (DNA): TGTGCCTGGAGTTTACGGACAGGGAGTTATGGCTACACCTTC. Translating it yields CAWSLRTGSYGYTF.

V usage is TRBV13 and J usage is TRBJ2-7; a possible D gene is TRBD1 (5 bases). This CDR3 is built from 15 residues. Germline V gene data show CDR1 as PRHDT and CDR2 as FYEKMQ (reference sequence). V was pared by 5 bases and J by 2 bases, with 16 bases between. The CDR3 sequence: CASSPPTGSTYEQYF. The CDR3 coding sequence is TGTGCCAGCAGCCCCCCAACAGGTTCCACCTACGAGCAGTACTTC.

The rearrangement uses TRBV5-1 and TRBJ2-1, with 9 nucleotides matching TRBD1. Trimming at V came to 4 bases and at J to 7 bases, leaving 6 bases not matched to a gene. Germline V gene lookup returns CDR1 SGHRS and CDR2 YFSETQ. The CDR3 is made up of 14 amino acids. This chain's CDR3 is CASSRDRALNEQFF. The CDR3 nucleotides read TGCGCCAGCAGCAGGGACAGGGCCCTAAATGAGCAGTTCTTC.

J is TRBJ2-3 and V is TRBV5-6, with TRBD2 matching over 14 bases. The CDR3 contains 15 residues. Germline CDR1 reads SGHDT; CDR2 reads YYEEEE. Trimming at V came to 4 bases and at J to 7 bases, leaving 5 bases not matched to a gene. The CDR3 spells CASSAGTSGGNTQYF. CDR3 DNA: TGTGCCAGCAGCGCGGGGACTAGCGGGGGAAATACGCAGTATTTT.

The J gene is TRBJ1-2, the V gene TRBV27; no clear D. CDR1 is MNHEY and CDR2 is SMNVEV in the germline V gene (reference sequence). Trimming pared 5 bases from V and 4 bases from J, leaving 11 bases between. The CDR3 length is 13 residues. This chain's CDR3 is CASSTRSGYGYTF. The CDR3 DNA is TGTGCCAGCAGTACCCGATCCGGCTATGGCTACACCTTC.

The rearrangement uses TRBV9 and TRBJ2-1, with 9 bases matching TRBD2. V was pared by 4 bases and J by 9 bases, with 8 bases of the junction left unmatched. Germline values: CDR1 SGDLS, CDR2 YYNGEE. This CDR3 is built from 14 residues. The CDR3 sequence: CASSWRGGEGEQFF. In DNA, the CDR3 is TGTGCCAGCAGCTGGCGGGGGGGTGAAGGTGAGCAGTTCTTC.

This clone was counted a few times. V gene TRBV7-9 combines with J gene TRBJ2-5; D is unclear. Germline CDR1 reads SEHNR; CDR2 reads FQNEAQ (reference sequence). The CDR3 contains 14 residues. V gave up 0 bases and J gave up 3 bases, with 8 bases separating them. The CDR3 loop reads CASSLATEKETQYF. The CDR3 coding sequence is TGTGCCAGCAGCTTAGCGACGGAGAAAGAGACCCAGTACTTC.

Comment on this clone: A read error may account for a junction end that differs from germline. The chain joins TRBV7-2 to TRBJ2-5; D gene ambiguous. The CDR3 runs to 13 residues. Germline assignment: CDR1 SGHTA and CDR2 FQGNSA. This CDR3 reads CASSFSPTALPDF. The CDR3 DNA is TGTGCCAGCAGCTTCTCACCTACAGCGCTACCAGACTTC.